The rows below give T cell receptor beta chains drawn from one sample of a study of CD8 T cells in ankylosing spondylitis. TCRdb re-derived calls from the 5' RACE reads in MiXCR, one entry per CDR3 protein. The repertoire includes 200,000 to 250,000 distinct CDR3 sequences, 10% of them detected once, and roughly 23% sits in the top ten. The sample comprised blood, either unsorted or a sorted T cell fraction (not recorded which). These receptors were obtained from a male donor with ankylosing spondylitis or in good health (not recorded which). The CDR3 runs from the conserved cysteine through the conserved F or W. The D gene is left open where the match is weak. Rows may omit the clone size; those that give it use once, few, many or a size class.

>TRBV20-1|TRBJ1-6|-|TRBD1
TGCAGTGCTAGAGGACAGGGGACTTCGGGACCCCTCCACTTT
CSARGQGTSGPLHF
>TRBV25-1|TRBJ2-2|many|-
TGTGCCAGCAGTGAATGGTCGGGGAGATTAGCCGGGGAGCTGTTTTTT
CASSEWSGRLAGELFF
>TRBV27|TRBJ2-7|-|-
TGTGCCAGCAGTTTATCCCCCCCGGGGTTCGAGCAGTACTTC
CASSLSPPGFEQYF
>TRBV28|TRBJ2-1|-|TRBD2
TGTGCCAGCAGGGTGGGGGGGAAGGATGAGCAGTTCTTC
CASRVGGKDEQFF
>TRBV24-1|TRBJ1-2|many|-
TGTGCCACCAGTCCCGGGACAAGCTATGGCTACACCTTC
CATSPGTSYGYTF
>TRBV19|TRBJ2-2|few|-
TGTGCCAGTAGTCCCCCGGCGGGAACGAACACCGGGGAGCTGTTTTTT
CASSPPAGTNTGELFF
>TRBV7-9|TRBJ1-1|-|-
TGTGCCAGCAGACACGCCGGGGTTCGAGGGAGCACTGAAGCTTTCTTT
CASRHAGVRGSTEAFF
>TRBV5-5|TRBJ1-2|-|TRBD1
TGTGCCAGCAGCTTGGGGACATCGACAGGGCGGAGGGGCTACACCTTC
CASSLGTSTGRRGYTF
>TRBV7-8|TRBJ1-4|many|-
TGTGCCAGCAGCTTAAGGAGAGACGGCGCAACTAATGAAAAACTGTTTTTT
CASSLRRDGATNEKLFF
>TRBV24-1|TRBJ2-3|many|-
TGTGCCACCCGGGACACGGGAGGAACAGATACGCAGTATTTT
CATRDTGGTDTQYF